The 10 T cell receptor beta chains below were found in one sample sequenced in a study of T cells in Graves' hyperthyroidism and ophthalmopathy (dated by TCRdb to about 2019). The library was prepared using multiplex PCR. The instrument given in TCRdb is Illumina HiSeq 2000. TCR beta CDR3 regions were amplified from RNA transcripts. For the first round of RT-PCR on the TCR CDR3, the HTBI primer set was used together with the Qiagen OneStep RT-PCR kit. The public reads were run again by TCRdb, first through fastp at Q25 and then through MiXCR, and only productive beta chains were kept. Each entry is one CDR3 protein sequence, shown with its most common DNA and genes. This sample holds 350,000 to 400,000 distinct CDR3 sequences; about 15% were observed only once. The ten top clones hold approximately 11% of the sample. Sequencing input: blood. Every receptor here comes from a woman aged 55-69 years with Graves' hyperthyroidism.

The CDR3 sequence is CASSLAGGLAGPTDTQYF. CDR3 DNA sequence: TGTGCCAGCAGCTTGGCCGGGGGACTAGCGGGACCCACAGATACGCAGTATTTT. The chain is built from TRBV5-5 and TRBJ2-3; TRBD2 aligns across 13 bases. Germline V gives CDR1 SGHKS, CDR2 YYEKEE (reference sequence). Trimming removed 0 bases from V and 2 bases from J; junction bases left unmatched: 6. CDR3 size: 18 residues.

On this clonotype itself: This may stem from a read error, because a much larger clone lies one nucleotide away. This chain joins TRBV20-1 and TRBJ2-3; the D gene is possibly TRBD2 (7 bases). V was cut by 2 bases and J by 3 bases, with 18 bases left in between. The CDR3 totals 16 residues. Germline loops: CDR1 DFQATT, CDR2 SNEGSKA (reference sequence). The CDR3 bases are TGCAGTGCTAGACTAGCGGAAAGGGGGAGGACAGATACGCAGTATTTT. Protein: CSARLAERGRTDTQYF.

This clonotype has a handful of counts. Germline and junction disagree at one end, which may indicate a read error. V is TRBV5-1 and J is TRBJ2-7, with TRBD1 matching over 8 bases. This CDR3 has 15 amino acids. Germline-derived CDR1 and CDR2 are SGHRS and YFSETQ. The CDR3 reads CANSTEGQEAYEQYF. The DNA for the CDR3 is TGTGCCAACAGTACCGAGGGACAGGAAGCCTACGAGCAGTACTTC.

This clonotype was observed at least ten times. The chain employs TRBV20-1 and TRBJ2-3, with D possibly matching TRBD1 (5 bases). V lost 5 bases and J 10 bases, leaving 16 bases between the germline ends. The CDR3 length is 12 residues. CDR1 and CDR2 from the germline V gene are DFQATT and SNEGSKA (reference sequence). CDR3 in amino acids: CSASPDRPAQYF. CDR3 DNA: TGCAGTGCTTCTCCTGACAGACCGGCGCAGTATTTT.

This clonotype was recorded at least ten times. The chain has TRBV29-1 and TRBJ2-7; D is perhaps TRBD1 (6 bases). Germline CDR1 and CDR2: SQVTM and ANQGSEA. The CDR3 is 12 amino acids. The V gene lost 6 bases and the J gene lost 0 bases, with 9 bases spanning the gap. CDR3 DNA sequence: TGCAGCGTCGAACAGGGCTCCTACGAGCAGTACTTC. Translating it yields CSVEQGSYEQYF.

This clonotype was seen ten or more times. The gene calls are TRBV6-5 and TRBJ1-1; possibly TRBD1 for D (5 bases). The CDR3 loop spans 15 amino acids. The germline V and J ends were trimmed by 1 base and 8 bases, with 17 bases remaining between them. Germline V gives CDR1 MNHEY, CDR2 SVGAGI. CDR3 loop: CASSYFQGIETEAFF. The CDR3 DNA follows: TGTGCCAGCAGTTACTTTCAGGGTATTGAAACCGAAGCTTTCTTT.

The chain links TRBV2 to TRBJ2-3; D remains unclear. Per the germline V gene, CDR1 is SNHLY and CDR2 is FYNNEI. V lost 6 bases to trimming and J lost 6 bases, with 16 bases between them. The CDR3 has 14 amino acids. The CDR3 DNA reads TGTGCCAGCAGGGGCCGAGTAAGTAGCGATACGCAGTATTTT. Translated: CASRGRVSSDTQYF.

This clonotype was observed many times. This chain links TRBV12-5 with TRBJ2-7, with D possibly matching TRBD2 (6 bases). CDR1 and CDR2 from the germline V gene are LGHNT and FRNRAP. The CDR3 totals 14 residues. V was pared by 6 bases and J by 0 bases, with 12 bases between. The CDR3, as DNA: TGTGCTAGTGGCGGGGACTCAAGCTCCTACGAGCAGTACTTC. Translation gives CASGGDSSSYEQYF.

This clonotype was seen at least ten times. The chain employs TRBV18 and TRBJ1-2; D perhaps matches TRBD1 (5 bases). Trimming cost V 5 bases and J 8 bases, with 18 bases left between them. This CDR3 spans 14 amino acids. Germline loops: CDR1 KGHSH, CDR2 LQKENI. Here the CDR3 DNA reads TGTGCCAGCTCAATGGGGCGGACAAACGGGGGCTACACCTTC. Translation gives CASSMGRTNGGYTF.

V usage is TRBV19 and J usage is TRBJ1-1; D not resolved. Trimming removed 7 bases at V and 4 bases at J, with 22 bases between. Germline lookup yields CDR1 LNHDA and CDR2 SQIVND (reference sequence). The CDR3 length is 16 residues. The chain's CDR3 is CASTPLLVAGSTEAFF. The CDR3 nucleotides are TGTGCCAGTACTCCCCTCCTGGTTGCGGGGAGCACTGAAGCTTTCTTT.